The present T cell receptor (beta chain) was sequenced within a study of cytomegalovirus exposure and HLA in healthy donors. Between the trimmed V and J ends, which lost 11 bases and 5 bases, there was a span of 18 bases. Germline loops: CDR1 MDHEN, CDR2 SYDVKM. The CDR3 extends over 13 amino acids. General study results and limits: High sensitivity and specificity were reportedly achieved when the classifier diagnosed cytomegalovirus status.

Libraries were prepared by immunoSEQ multiplex PCR; TCRdb keeps only in-frame clonotypes and omits some of them. The table lists under 250,000 clones, 87% of them singletons. This clone has more than one count but fewer than ten. Its matching antigen is unknown. The specimen was PBMCs. The rearrangement links TRBV28 to TRBJ1-1; the D gene is possibly TRBD1 (5 bases). The source of this sequence is a woman aged 18-29 years in good health and CMV-seropositive. DNA of the CDR3: TGTGCCTCTGGGGGAGGCCGGACGACTGAAGCTTTCTTT. This gives the protein CASGGGRTTEAFF.